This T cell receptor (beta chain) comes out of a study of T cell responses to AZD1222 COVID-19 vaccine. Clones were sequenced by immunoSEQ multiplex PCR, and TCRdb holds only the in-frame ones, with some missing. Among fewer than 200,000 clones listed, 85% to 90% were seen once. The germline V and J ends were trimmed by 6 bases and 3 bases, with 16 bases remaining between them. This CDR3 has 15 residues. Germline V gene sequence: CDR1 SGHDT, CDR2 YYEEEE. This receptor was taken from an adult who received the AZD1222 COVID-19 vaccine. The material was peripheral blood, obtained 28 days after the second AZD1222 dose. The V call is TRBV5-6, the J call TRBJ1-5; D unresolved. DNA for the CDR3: TGTGCCAGCACACTTCTCGGGCAGGACAATCAGCCCCAGCATTTT. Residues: CASTLLGQDNQPQHF.